A single T cell receptor (beta chain) is shown here with its context. Its target is not known. Then a second PCR, running about 6 to 11 cycles, was carried out with a sample-barcoded 5' primer and a J-beta primer mix. TCRdb analysed the 5' RACE reads with MiXCR anew, one entry per CDR3 protein. The table shows some 1.5 million distinct CDR3 sequences, with roughly two fifths occurring only once. The J segment lost 3 bases and the V segment lost 5 bases, leaving 7 bases of the junction unmatched. The CDR3 is made up of 15 amino acids. Germline values: CDR1 SGHTA, CDR2 FQGNSA. Isolating PBMCs gave at least 6.5 million of these cells per sample. These data are taken from a study of blood T cells in healthy people across ages. In the study overall: Researchers report that template switching captured about one barcoded beta molecule per two T cells.

General observations from the study: One million T cells yielded diversity estimates that were considered underestimates. Naive CD4+ cells and diversity were both higher in long-lived donors than in aged donors.

The V call is TRBV7-2, the J call TRBJ1-5, with 7 bases identical to TRBD1. What was sequenced was blood. The source is a woman aged 18-29 years in good health. This CDR3 reads CASSPWGQNNQPQHF. The DNA of the CDR3 is TGTGCCAGCAGCCCTTGGGGACAGAACAATCAGCCCCAGCATTTT.